Sequencing of this T cell receptor (beta chain) was carried out in a study of cytomegalovirus exposure and HLA in healthy donors. The overall study: Early released data had tens of millions of unique TCRs, all coming from HLA-typed donors.

This clone occurred once. In the PCR, 60 Vbeta and 13 Jbeta primers were used. This table comes from immunoSEQ multiplex PCR, and its TCRdb copy is limited to in-frame clones, with some not included. The sample yields approximately 100,000 clones, 74% seen once. The receptor was isolated from a man aged 45-60 years in good health and CMV-seropositive. Specimen: PBMCs.

The CDR3 DNA reads as TGTGCCAGCAGCGCGAGCGGGGGGGCCACAGATACGCAGTATTTT. This encodes CASSASGGATDTQYF. The rearrangement uses TRBV9 and TRBJ2-3, with 10 positions matching TRBD2. There are 15 residues in the CDR3. Germline assignment: CDR1 SGDLS and CDR2 YYNGEE. The V gene end was trimmed by 3 bases and the J gene end by 2 bases; junction bases not matched to a gene: 3.